The 30 T cell receptor beta chains below were found in one sample sequenced in a study of OX40 agonist ivuxolimab in advanced cancers. Produced via immunoSEQ multiplex PCR; TCRdb's table is partial and in-frame only. The table records approximately 90,000 clones, approximately 87% of them present only once. Sequenced here: CD4+ or CD8+ T cells sorted from blood, sampled in a trial of the OX40 agonist ivuxolimab. The receptors come from an adult with an advanced solid tumor such as melanoma, head and neck, liver or kidney cancer.

This clone was seen a handful of times. V and J are TRBV9 and TRBJ1-1, with D uncertain. Trimming pared 0 bases from V and 5 bases from J, leaving 14 bases between. Looked up from germline, CDR1 is SGDLS and CDR2 is YYNGEE. The CDR3 runs 15 residues. CDR3 in amino acids: CASSVVRDGNTEAFF. The CDR3 nucleotides read TGTGCCAGCAGCGTAGTGAGGGATGGGAATACTGAAGCTTTCTTT.

The chain couples TRBV5-6 to TRBJ2-7; 7 bases line up with TRBD1. This CDR3 is built from 13 residues. Germline trimming cut 4 bases from V and 2 bases from J; bases unmatched to any gene: 3. The germline gives CDR1 SGHDT, CDR2 YYEEEE. CDR3 amino acids: CASSRQGTYEQYF. The DNA for the CDR3 is TGTGCCAGCAGCAGACAGGGTACCTACGAGCAGTACTTC. Full variable domain (remainder filled in from reference TRBV5-6 and TRBJ2-7): DAGVTQSPTHLIKTRGQQVTLRCSPKSGHDTVSWYQQALGQGPQFIFQYYEEEERQRGNFPDRFSGHQFPNYSSELNVNALLLGDSALYLCASSRQGTYEQYFGPGTRLTVT.

The rearrangement uses TRBV29-1 and TRBJ2-3, with 15 bases matching TRBD2. The junction had 2 bases not matched to a gene; V was cut back by 3 bases and J by 4 bases. The V gene's germline CDR1 is SQVTM and CDR2 ANQGSEA. This CDR3 region has 15 residues. This CDR3 is CSVEGTSGRSDTQYF. The DNA for the CDR3 is TGCAGCGTTGAGGGGACTAGCGGGAGGTCAGATACGCAGTATTTT.

This sequence joins TRBV5-4 and TRBJ2-3; no firm D call. Germline values: CDR1 SGHNT, CDR2 YYREEE (reference sequence). V was clipped by 0 bases and J by 4 bases, with 3 bases between them. The CDR3 has 12 residues. The CDR3 DNA reads TGTGCCAGCAGCTTGGCGGCAGATACGCAGTATTTT. Translating it yields CASSLAADTQYF.

The chain joins TRBV7-2 to TRBJ2-1; 7 bases align to TRBD2. CDR1 is SGHTA and CDR2 is FQGNSA in the germline V gene. Trimming at V came to 1 base and at J to 1 base, leaving 4 bases not matched to a gene. The CDR3 spans 16 residues. CDR3 amino acids: CASSLVGGSSYNEQFF. CDR3 bases: TGTGCCAGCAGCTTAGTCGGCGGGAGTTCCTACAATGAGCAGTTCTTC. Full variable domain (remainder filled in from reference TRBV7-2 and TRBJ2-1): GAGVSQSPSNKVTEKGKDVELRCDPISGHTALYWYRQSLGQGLEFLIYFQGNSAPDKSGLPSDRFSAERTGGSVSTLTIQRTQQEDSAVYLCASSLVGGSSYNEQFFGPGTRLTVL.

The chain employs TRBV7-2 and TRBJ2-4; 12 nucleotides line up with TRBD2. J lost 1 base, V lost 3 bases, and 4 bases had no gene match. This CDR3 region has 17 residues. Per germline, CDR1 SGHTA and CDR2 FQGNSA. The chain's CDR3 is CASSFLAGGGAKNIQYF. DNA of the CDR3: TGTGCCAGCAGCTTCCTAGCGGGAGGGGGGGCCAAAAACATTCAGTACTTC. The full variable domain, rest sourced from reference TRBV7-2 and TRBJ2-4, is GAGVSQSPSNKVTEKGKDVELRCDPISGHTALYWYRQSLGQGLEFLIYFQGNSAPDKSGLPSDRFSAERTGGSVSTLTIQRTQQEDSAVYLCASSFLAGGGAKNIQYFGAGTRLSVL.

The V call is TRBV28, the J call TRBJ2-1; D is perhaps TRBD1 or TRBD2 (6 bases each). The CDR3 spans 15 residues. Trimming shortened V by 10 bases and J by 8 bases, and 24 bases separated the two germline ends. Germline CDR1 and CDR2: MDHEN and SYDVKM. CDR3: CATRDQGRSRHEQFF. In DNA, the CDR3 is TGTGCCACCCGGGACCAGGGGAGGTCTCGTCATGAGCAGTTCTTC.

This CDR3 reads CASSSGTQSYNEQFF. CDR3 sequence (DNA): TGTGCCAGCAGCTCCGGGACTCAGTCCTACAATGAGCAGTTCTTC. The chain is built from TRBV7-8 and TRBJ2-1, with a weak D call TRBD2 (6 bases). CDR3 length: 15 amino acids. The germline V gene has CDR1 SGHVS and CDR2 FQNEAQ. Trimming pared 4 bases from V and 1 base from J, leaving 11 bases between.

This rearrangement joins TRBV6-1 to TRBJ2-7; 10 bases fit TRBD2. This CDR3 is 17 amino acids long. V lost 0 bases and J lost 4; bases outside the gene matches: 9. CDR1 and CDR2 (germline): MNHNS, SASEGT. The CDR3 region is CASSEALSSGSVYEQYV. DNA for the CDR3: TGTGCCAGCAGTGAAGCGCTTTCTAGCGGGAGTGTGTACGAGCAGTACGTC.

The V call is TRBV29-1, the J call TRBJ2-7; the D gene is possibly TRBD1 (5 bases). The CDR3 sequence is 15 residues long. Deletions cut 1 base from V and 0 bases from J, with 13 bases between. CDR1 SQVTM and CDR2 ANQGSEA come from the germline V gene. The CDR3 bases are TGCAGCGTTGAAGGCCTCAGGGAATACTCCTACGAGCAGTACTTC. Amino acids: CSVEGLREYSYEQYF.

This clone was detected only a few times. The gene calls are TRBV6-5 and TRBJ1-2; D perhaps matches TRBD1 (5 bases). Trimming left V 2 bases short and J 7 bases short, with 17 bases between. CDR1 MNHEY and CDR2 SVGAGI come from the germline V gene. CDR3 length equals 15 residues. The CDR3 sequence: CASSYPGTPSGGYTF. CDR3 sequence (DNA): TGTGCCAGCAGTTACCCCGGGACGCCAAGTGGTGGCTACACCTTC.

This chain uses TRBV5-4 with TRBJ1-2, with TRBD1 as a possible D gene (6 bases). Trimming took off 0 bases at V and 0 bases at J, with 12 bases between the two ends. The germline gives CDR1 SGHNT, CDR2 YYREEE (reference sequence). The CDR3 sequence is 16 residues long. The CDR3 sequence: CASSLDGTTANYGYTF. CDR3 nucleotide sequence: TGTGCCAGCAGCTTGGATGGGACAACAGCTAACTATGGCTACACCTTC.

Worth noting for this clone: Additional DNA sequences in this sample encode the identical CDR3. The chain joins TRBV30 to TRBJ1-4; TRBD1 aligns across 8 bases. The CDR3 consists of 16 residues. Germline CDR1 reads GTSNPN; CDR2 reads SVGIG (reference sequence). V lost 1 base and J lost 3; bases outside the gene matches: 7. This chain's CDR3 is CAWSAWQGAANEKLFF. CDR3 bases: TGTGCCTGGAGTGCCTGGCAGGGGGCTGCTAATGAAAAACTGTTTTTT.

The chain is built from TRBV7-3 and TRBJ2-1, with D unclear. V lost 4 bases and J 0 bases, leaving 16 bases between the germline ends. CDR3 length: 17 residues. Germline CDR1 and CDR2: SGHTA and FQGTGA. The CDR3 reads CASSSASFRVSYNEQFF. For the CDR3, the DNA is TGTGCCAGCAGCTCCGCGAGTTTTCGGGTCTCCTACAATGAGCAGTTCTTC.

Worth noting for this clone: One junction end disagrees with the germline gene, perhaps due to a read error. The rearrangement joins TRBV5-1 to TRBJ1-3, with D hard to call. Per germline, CDR1 SGHRS and CDR2 YFSETQ. The CDR3 covers 14 residues. Written as DNA, the CDR3 is TGTGCCAGCAGCCGGCGGGATACTGGAAACACCATATATTTT. Protein product: CASSRRDTGNTIYF.

The rearrangement uses TRBV10-3 and TRBJ2-5; D not resolved. This CDR3 has 11 residues. Germline-derived CDR1 and CDR2 are ENHRY and SYGVKD. Trimming removed 3 bases at V and 5 bases at J, with 4 bases between. The CDR3 DNA reads as TGTGCCATCAGTGAAGAGGAGACCCAGTACTTC. It specifies CAISEEETQYF.

The chain combines TRBV6-5 with TRBJ1-2; perhaps TRBD1 as D (5 bases). Looked up from germline, CDR1 is MNHEY and CDR2 is SVGAGI. The CDR3 spans 15 residues. The V gene lost 0 bases and the J gene lost 4 bases, with 12 bases spanning the gap. As DNA, the CDR3 is TGTGCCAGCAGTTACTCGTGCGGGGGGGGCTATGGCTACACCTTC. Amino acid sequence: CASSYSCGGGYGYTF.

The V gene is TRBV19, the J gene TRBJ2-5; 7 bases map to TRBD1. CDR3 length equals 13 residues. The trim removed 3 bases at V and 5 bases at J, leaving 3 bases unmatched. CDR1 and CDR2 (germline): LNHDA, SQIVND (reference sequence). CDR3 region: CASSMDRLETQYF. CDR3 coding DNA: TGTGCCAGTAGTATGGACAGGCTTGAGACCCAGTACTTC.

V and J are TRBV7-8 and TRBJ2-1; the match to TRBD1 covers 7 bases. CDR1 and CDR2 from the germline V gene are SGHVS and FQNEAQ. The CDR3 has 14 amino acids. Trimming took 5 bases from V and 6 from J; bases not matched to a gene: 7. CDR3 residues: CASSIRQGGNEQFF. The CDR3 DNA follows: TGTGCCAGCAGCATTAGACAGGGCGGCAATGAGCAGTTCTTC.

Only one count was recorded for this clone. This chain joins TRBV7-2 and TRBJ2-1, with D possibly being TRBD2 (6 bases). The length of the CDR3 is 15 residues. The germline V gene encodes CDR1 SGHTA and CDR2 FQGNSA. V dropped 5 bases and J dropped 4 bases, with 15 bases sitting between them. For the CDR3, the DNA is TGTGCCAGCAGCCAAAGCGGGTCCAATTACAATGAGCAGTTCTTC. Residues: CASSQSGSNYNEQFF.

V and J are TRBV27 and TRBJ1-1; 7 bases map to TRBD1. The germline CDR1 and CDR2 sequences are MNHEY and SMNVEV (reference sequence). The junction had 8 bases not matched to a gene; V was cut back by 4 bases and J by 0 bases. The CDR3 runs to 16 residues. This CDR3 reads CASSSNWGQMNTEAFF. Written as DNA, the CDR3 is TGTGCCAGCAGTTCCAACTGGGGACAGATGAACACTGAAGCTTTCTTT.

The chain combines TRBV19 with TRBJ1-5, with TRBD1 identical over 7 bases. CDR1 LNHDA and CDR2 SQIVND come from the germline V gene (reference sequence). This CDR3 contains 13 residues. J was trimmed by 7 bases and V by 2 bases; bases with no gene match: 2. The CDR3 bases are TGTGCCAGTAGTATACGGACAGGCCAGCCCCAGCATTTT. It specifies CASSIRTGQPQHF.

The chain uses TRBV5-4 and TRBJ1-1; D possibly corresponds to TRBD1 (5 bases). The CDR3 loop spans 15 amino acids. CDR1 is SGHNT, CDR2 YYREEE, per germline (reference sequence). With 0 bases removed from V and 4 bases from J, the gap between germline ends came to 13 bases. The CDR3 loop is CASSLDGGQVTEAFF. CDR3 DNA: TGTGCCAGCAGCTTGGACGGGGGTCAGGTCACTGAAGCTTTCTTT.

The chain links TRBV20-1 to TRBJ2-7; D remains unclear. V dropped 1 base and J dropped 13 bases, with 14 bases sitting between them. The CDR3 covers 11 residues. Germline V gene sequence: CDR1 DFQATT, CDR2 SNEGSKA (reference sequence). DNA for the CDR3: TGCAGTGCTAGAGTCGGCAGGATAAACTACGTC. Protein: CSARVGRINYV.

This chain uses TRBV30 with TRBJ2-7; 9 bases map to TRBD1. Trimming at V came to 4 bases and at J to 2 bases, leaving 6 bases not matched to a gene. The germline V gene has CDR1 GTSNPN and CDR2 SVGIG (reference sequence). CDR3 length equals 14 residues. The CDR3 region is CAWKKQGATYEQYF. The CDR3 DNA is TGTGCCTGGAAGAAACAGGGGGCAACCTACGAGCAGTACTTC.

This chain links TRBV19 with TRBJ2-1, with 11 nucleotides matching TRBD2. V lost 5 bases to trimming and J lost 7 bases; unmatched junction nucleotides: 7. The CDR3 contains 15 residues. Germline lookup yields CDR1 LNHDA and CDR2 SQIVND (reference sequence). For the CDR3, the DNA is TGTGCCAGTAGTCCAATAGCGGGAGGGGGTAATGAGCAGTTCTTC. This sequence encodes CASSPIAGGGNEQFF.

The V call is TRBV15, the J call TRBJ1-2; 10 bases match TRBD1. J gave up 4 bases and V 6 bases, and 2 bases lay outside the gene matches. Germline CDR1 reads LNHNV; CDR2 reads YYDKDF (reference sequence). The CDR3 extends over 13 amino acids. For the CDR3, the DNA is TGTGCCACCAGGGGACAGGGGTTCTATGGCTACACCTTC. Residues: CATRGQGFYGYTF.

This clone has just a few counts. CDR3 protein: CASSMGQGDYGYTF. Here the CDR3 DNA reads TGTGCCAGTAGTATGGGACAGGGTGACTATGGCTACACCTTC. The genes are TRBV19 and TRBJ1-2; 9 bases agree with TRBD1. V shed 3 bases and J 3 bases; nucleotides not matched to a gene: 2. This CDR3 has 14 residues. Germline V gives CDR1 LNHDA, CDR2 SQIVND (reference sequence).

The V call is TRBV10-3, the J call TRBJ2-7; the match to TRBD2 covers 16 bases. There are 17 residues in the CDR3. V was clipped by 8 bases and J by 3 bases; unmatched bases: 10. CDR1 is ENHRY, CDR2 SYGVKD, per germline. The CDR3 loop is CAILGLAGGMLYYEQYV. The CDR3 DNA reads TGTGCCATCTTGGGACTAGCGGGAGGGATGCTCTACTACGAGCAGTACGTC.

The genes are TRBV11-2 and TRBJ2-1; 9 bases match TRBD2. Germline V gene data show CDR1 as SGHAT and CDR2 as FQNNGV. J gave up 3 bases and V 1 base, and 7 bases lay outside the gene matches. This CDR3 is built from 17 residues. CDR3 bases: TGTGCCAGCAGCTTAGTTATAGCGGGAGTCGGCTACAATGAGCAGTTCTTC. Encoded protein: CASSLVIAGVGYNEQFF.